This T cell receptor (beta chain) emerged from a study of neoadjuvant anti-PD-1 for oral cavity cancer. The time point was: after neoadjuvant nivolumab, at surgical resection. The CDR3 runs 15 residues. Germline CDR1 reads MNHNS; CDR2 reads SASEGT. With V trimmed by 1 base and J by 3 bases, 4 bases remained unmatched. Only in-frame clones appear in the TCRdb table, and some are missing; sequencing was by immunoSEQ multiplex PCR. The table lists 11,000 to 15,000 clones, 65% to 85% of them singletons, with 2.8% in the top ten. This material consisted of PBMCs, taken after nivolumab (anti-PD-1) treatment. This chain uses TRBV6-1 with TRBJ2-7; 9 bases align to TRBD2. The clonotype was recovered from a person aged 35-79 years with oral cavity squamous cell carcinoma. In DNA form, the CDR3 reads TGTGCCAGCAGTGAAGACGCTAGCGGGAACTACGAGCAGTACTTC. Protein product: CASSEDASGNYEQYF.